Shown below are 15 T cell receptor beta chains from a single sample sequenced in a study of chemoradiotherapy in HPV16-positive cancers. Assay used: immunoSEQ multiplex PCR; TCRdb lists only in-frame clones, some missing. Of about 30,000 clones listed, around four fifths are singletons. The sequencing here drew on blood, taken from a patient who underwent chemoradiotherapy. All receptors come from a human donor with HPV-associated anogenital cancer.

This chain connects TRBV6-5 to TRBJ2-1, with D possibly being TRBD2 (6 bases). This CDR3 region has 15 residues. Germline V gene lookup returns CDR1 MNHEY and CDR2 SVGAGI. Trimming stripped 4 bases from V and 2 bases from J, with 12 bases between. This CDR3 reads CASSSEAGTYNEQFF. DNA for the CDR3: TGTGCCAGCAGTTCAGAGGCGGGGACCTACAATGAGCAGTTCTTC.

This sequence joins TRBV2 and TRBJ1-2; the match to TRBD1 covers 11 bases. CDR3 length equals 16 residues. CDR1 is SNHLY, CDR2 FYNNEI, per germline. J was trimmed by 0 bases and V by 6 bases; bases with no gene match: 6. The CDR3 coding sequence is TGTGCCAGCAGAGAGATGGGACAGGGGGCTAACTATGGCTACACCTTC. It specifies CASREMGQGANYGYTF.

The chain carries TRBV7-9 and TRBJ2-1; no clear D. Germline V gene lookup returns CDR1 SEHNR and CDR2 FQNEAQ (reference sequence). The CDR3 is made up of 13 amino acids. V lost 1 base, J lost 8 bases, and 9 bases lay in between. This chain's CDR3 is CASSLGVGDEQFF. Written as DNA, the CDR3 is TGTGCCAGCAGCTTAGGTGTTGGGGATGAGCAGTTCTTC.

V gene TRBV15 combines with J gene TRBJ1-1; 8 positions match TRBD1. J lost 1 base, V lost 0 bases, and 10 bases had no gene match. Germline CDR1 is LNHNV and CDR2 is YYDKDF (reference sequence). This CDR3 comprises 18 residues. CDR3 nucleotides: TGTGCCACCAGCAGAGATCACCCCGGGACAGGAACGAACACTGAAGCTTTCTTT. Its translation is CATSRDHPGTGTNTEAFF.

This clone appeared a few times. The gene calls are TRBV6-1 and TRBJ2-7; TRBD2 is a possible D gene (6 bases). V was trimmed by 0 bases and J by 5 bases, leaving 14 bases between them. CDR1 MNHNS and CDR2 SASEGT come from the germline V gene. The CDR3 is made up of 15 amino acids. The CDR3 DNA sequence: TGTGCCAGCAGTGAAGCGGGGACTGGCTTGCACGAGCAGTACTTC. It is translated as CASSEAGTGLHEQYF.

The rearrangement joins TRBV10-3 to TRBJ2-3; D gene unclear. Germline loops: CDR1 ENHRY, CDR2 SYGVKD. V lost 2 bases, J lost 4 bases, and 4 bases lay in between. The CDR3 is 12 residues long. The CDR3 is CAISERSDTQYF. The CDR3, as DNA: TGTGCCATCAGTGAGAGGTCAGATACGCAGTATTTT.

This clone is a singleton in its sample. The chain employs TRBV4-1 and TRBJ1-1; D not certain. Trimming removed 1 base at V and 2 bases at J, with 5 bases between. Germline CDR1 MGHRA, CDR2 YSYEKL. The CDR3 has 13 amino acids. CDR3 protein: CASSQGVNTEAFF. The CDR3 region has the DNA TGCGCCAGCAGCCAAGGGGTTAACACTGAAGCTTTCTTT.

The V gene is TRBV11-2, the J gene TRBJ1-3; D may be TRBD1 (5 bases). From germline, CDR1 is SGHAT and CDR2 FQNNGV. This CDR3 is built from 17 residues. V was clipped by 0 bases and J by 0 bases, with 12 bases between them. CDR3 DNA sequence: TGTGCCAGCAGCTTAGATCAGGGAGGGAGCTCTGGAAACACCATATATTTT. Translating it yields CASSLDQGGSSGNTIYF.

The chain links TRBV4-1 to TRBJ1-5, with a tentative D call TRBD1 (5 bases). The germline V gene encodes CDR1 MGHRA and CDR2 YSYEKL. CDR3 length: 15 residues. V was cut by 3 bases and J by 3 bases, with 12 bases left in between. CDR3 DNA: TGCGCCAGCAGCCAGGTCAGGGATATCAATCAGCCCCAGCATTTT. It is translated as CASSQVRDINQPQHF.

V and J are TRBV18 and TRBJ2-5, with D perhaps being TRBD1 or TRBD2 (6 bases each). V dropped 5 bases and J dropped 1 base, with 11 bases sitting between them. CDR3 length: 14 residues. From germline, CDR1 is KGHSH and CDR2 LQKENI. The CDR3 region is CASSSGGGQETQYF. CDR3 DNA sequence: TGTGCCAGCTCAAGCGGAGGGGGCCAAGAGACCCAGTACTTC. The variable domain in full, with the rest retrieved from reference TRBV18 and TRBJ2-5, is NAGVMQNPRHLVRRRGQEARLRCSPMKGHSHVYWYRQLPEEGLKFMVYLQKENIIDESGMPKERFSAEFPKEGPSILRIQQVVRGDSAAYFCASSSGGGQETQYFGPGTRLLVL.

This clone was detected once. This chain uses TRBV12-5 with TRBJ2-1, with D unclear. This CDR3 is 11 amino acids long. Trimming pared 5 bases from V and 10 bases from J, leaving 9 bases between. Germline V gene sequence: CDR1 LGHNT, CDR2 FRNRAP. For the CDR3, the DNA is TGTGCTAGTGGTGCCCTCGCGGAGCAGTTCTTC. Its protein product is CASGALAEQFF.

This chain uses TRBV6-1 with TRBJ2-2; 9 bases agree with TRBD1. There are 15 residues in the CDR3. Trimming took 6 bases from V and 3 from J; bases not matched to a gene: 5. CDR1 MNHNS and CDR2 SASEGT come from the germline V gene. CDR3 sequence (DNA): TGTGCCAGCAGGCCAAGGACAGGGGACACCGGGGAGCTGTTTTTT. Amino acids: CASRPRTGDTGELFF.

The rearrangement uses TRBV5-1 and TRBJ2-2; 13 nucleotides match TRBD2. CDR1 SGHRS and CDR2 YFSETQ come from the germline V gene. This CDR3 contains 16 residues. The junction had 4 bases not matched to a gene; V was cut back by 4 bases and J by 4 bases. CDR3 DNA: TGCGCCAGCAGCGTAAGACTAGCGGGAGGCACCGGGGAGCTGTTTTTT. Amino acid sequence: CASSVRLAGGTGELFF.

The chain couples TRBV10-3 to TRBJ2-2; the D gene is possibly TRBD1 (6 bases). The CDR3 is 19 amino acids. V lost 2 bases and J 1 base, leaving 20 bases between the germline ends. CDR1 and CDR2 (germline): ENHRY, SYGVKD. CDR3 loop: CAISERDKINRGNTGELFF. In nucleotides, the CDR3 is TGTGCCATCAGTGAGAGGGACAAAATAAATCGCGGGAACACCGGGGAGCTGTTTTTT.

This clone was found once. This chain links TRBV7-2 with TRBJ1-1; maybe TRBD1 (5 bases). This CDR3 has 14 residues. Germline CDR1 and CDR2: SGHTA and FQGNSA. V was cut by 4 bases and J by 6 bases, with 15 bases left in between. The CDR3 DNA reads TGTGCCAGCAGCTCCTTAAGACAGACGCCTGAAGCTTTCTTT. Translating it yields CASSSLRQTPEAFF. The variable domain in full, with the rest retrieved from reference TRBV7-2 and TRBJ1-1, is GAGVSQSPSNKVTEKGKDVELRCDPISGHTALYWYRQSLGQGLEFLIYFQGNSAPDKSGLPSDRFSAERTGGSVSTLTIQRTQQEDSAVYLCASSSLRQTPEAFFGQGTRLTVV.